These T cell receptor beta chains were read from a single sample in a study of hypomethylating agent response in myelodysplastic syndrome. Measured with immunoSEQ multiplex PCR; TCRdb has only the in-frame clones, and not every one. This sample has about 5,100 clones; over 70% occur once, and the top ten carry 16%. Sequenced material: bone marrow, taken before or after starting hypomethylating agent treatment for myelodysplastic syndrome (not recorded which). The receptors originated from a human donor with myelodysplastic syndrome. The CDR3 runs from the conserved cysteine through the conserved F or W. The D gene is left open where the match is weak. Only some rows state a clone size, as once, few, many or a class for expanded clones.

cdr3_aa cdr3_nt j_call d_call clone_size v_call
CASSPDRRSSYEQYF TGCGCCAGCAGCCCGGACAGGCGAAGCTCCTACGAGCAGTACTTC TRBJ2-7 TRBD1 few TRBV5-8
CASSTPNLRTANYGYTF TGTGCCAGTAGTACCCCAAACCTGCGGACGGCTAACTATGGCTACACCTTC TRBJ1-2 . . TRBV19
CASSRSRSSYNEQFF TGTGCCAGCTCACGATCACGTAGCTCCTACAATGAGCAGTTCTTC TRBJ2-1 . . TRBV18
CAISEEWGRTSHSGANVLTF TGTGCCATCAGTGAAGAATGGGGCAGAACCAGTCATTCTGGGGCCAACGTCCTGACTTTC TRBJ2-6 . . TRBV10-3
CASSQGGGANQPQHF TGCGCCAGCAGCCAAGGGGGGGGCGCGAATCAGCCCCAGCATTTT TRBJ1-5 . . TRBV4-3
CAIRGGTYAYNEQFF TGTGCCATCAGGGGGGGGACTTATGCCTACAATGAGCAGTTCTTC TRBJ2-1 TRBD2 once TRBV10-3
CASSLGQPGNTIYF TGTGCCAGCAGCTTAGGACAGCCTGGAAACACCATATATTTT TRBJ1-3 . . TRBV13
CASSVGDEQYF TGTGCCAGTAGCGTGGGGGACGAGCAGTACTTC TRBJ2-7 . . TRBV19
CASSLAGIRGGNTIYF TGCGCCAGCAGCTTGGCGGGGATCAGGGGCGGAAACACCATATATTTT TRBJ1-3 . . TRBV5-1
CAWRGYTSPPETQYF TGTGCCTGGAGGGGTTATACTTCACCCCCAGAGACCCAGTACTTC TRBJ2-5 . . TRBV30
CAISELAGGLETQYF TGTGCCATCAGTGAACTAGCGGGGGGGTTGGAGACCCAGTACTTC TRBJ2-5 TRBD2 . TRBV10-3
CASSQEGQGTYEQYF TGTGCCAGCAGCCAAGAGGGACAGGGAACCTACGAGCAGTACTTC TRBJ2-7 TRBD1 . TRBV4-2
CASSGANSYEQYF TGTGCCAGTAGCGGGGCGAACTCCTACGAGCAGTACTTC TRBJ2-7 . . TRBV19
CASRNRGITDTQYF TGTGCCAGCAGAAACAGGGGTATCACAGATACGCAGTATTTT TRBJ2-3 TRBD1 . TRBV6-5
CASSLTGAGEQYF TGTGCTAGCAGCTTAACAGGGGCCGGGGAGCAGTACTTC TRBJ2-7 TRBD1 . TRBV7-7
CASKEGVNEQFF TGTGCCAGCAAAGAAGGAGTAAATGAGCAGTTCTTC TRBJ2-1 . . TRBV27
CASSLKTSLNSGDEQYF TGCGCCAGCAGCTTGAAGACTAGTTTGAATTCCGGCGACGAGCAGTACTTC TRBJ2-7 . . TRBV5-1
CASTAPGQGKYEQYF TGTGCCAGTACTGCGCCGGGACAGGGGAAATACGAGCAGTACTTC TRBJ2-7 TRBD1 once TRBV19
CASSLGGSPLHF TGTGCCAGTTCATTGGGAGGTTCACCCCTCCACTTT TRBJ1-6 . few TRBV19
CASRVTENYGYTF TGTGCCAGCAGAGTTACTGAAAACTATGGCTACACCTTC TRBJ1-2 . . TRBV2
CASSPGRGTEAFF TGTGCCAGTAGTCCCGGAAGGGGCACTGAAGCTTTCTTT TRBJ1-1 . once TRBV19
CASSLLTGSGAYEQYF TGCGCCAGCAGCTTGCTTACAGGGTCGGGGGCCTACGAGCAGTACTTC TRBJ2-7 . . TRBV5-1
CASSEEASNTGELFF TGTGCCAGCAGTGAGGAAGCTTCTAACACCGGGGAGCTGTTTTTT TRBJ2-2 . large TRBV6-4
CASSRTSGNTDTQYF TGTGCCAGCTCTAGGACTAGCGGGAACACAGATACGCAGTATTTT TRBJ2-3 TRBD2 . TRBV11-2
CASSFSGSNQPQHF TGTGCCAGCAGCTTTTCAGGGTCCAATCAGCCCCAGCATTTT TRBJ1-5 . few TRBV7-9
CSVKKGANYGYTF TGCAGCGTCAAAAAGGGCGCTAACTATGGCTACACCTTC TRBJ1-2 . . TRBV29-1
CASIPDGGGKLFF TGTGCCAGCATCCCGGACGGGGGTGGAAAACTGTTTTTT TRBJ1-4 . . TRBV6-6
CASSYSASSGNTIYF TGTGCCAGCAGTTACTCAGCCAGCTCTGGAAACACCATATATTTT TRBJ1-3 . . TRBV6-5
CASSVTDREGNTIYF TGTGCCAGCAGCGTCACGGACAGGGAAGGAAACACCATATATTTT TRBJ1-3 TRBD1 . TRBV9
CASSLHRSGELFF TGTGCCAGCAGTTTACACAGATCCGGGGAGCTGTTTTTT TRBJ2-2 . . TRBV6-4
CASSSPRGYEQYF TGTGCCAGCAGCTCCCCCCGGGGATACGAGCAGTACTTC TRBJ2-7 . . TRBV4-2
CASSRMTGGQEKLFF TGCGCCAGCAGCCGAATGACAGGGGGACAAGAAAAACTGTTTTTT TRBJ1-4 TRBD1 . TRBV5-1
CASGTGTSYEQYF TGCGCCAGTGGCACTGGCACTTCCTACGAGCAGTACTTC TRBJ2-7 . . TRBV5-1
CAFHPGQGGSPLHF TGTGCCTTCCATCCGGGACAGGGGGGTTCACCCCTCCACTTT TRBJ1-6 TRBD1 . TRBV30
CASSQTSSGFHEQYF TGCGCCAGCAGCCAGACCTCATCAGGGTTCCACGAGCAGTACTTC TRBJ2-7 . . TRBV4-3
CASSLEGFYEQYF TGTGCCAGCAGCTTGGAGGGGTTCTACGAGCAGTACTTC TRBJ2-7 . . TRBV5-6
CASSPRGTANTGELFF TGTGCCAGCAGTCCCAGGGGCACTGCGAACACCGGGGAGCTGTTTTTT TRBJ2-2 . once TRBV2
CASSPMAGGEKLFF TGTGCCAGCAGTCCAATGGCAGGTGGAGAAAAACTGTTTTTT TRBJ1-4 . . TRBV27
CATSRDFAGMEKLFF TGTGCCACCAGCAGAGATTTTGCAGGGATGGAAAAACTGTTTTTT TRBJ1-4 . . TRBV15
CASGQGPPQTNEKLFF TGTGCCAGTGGGCAGGGACCCCCACAGACTAATGAAAAACTGTTTTTT TRBJ1-4 . . TRBV19
CASSMTGTGYTF TGTGCCAGCAGTATGACAGGGACCGGCTACACCTTC TRBJ1-2 TRBD1 . TRBV6-5
CASSSDRANNSPLHF TGCGCCAGCAGCTCGGACAGGGCCAATAATTCACCCCTCCACTTT TRBJ1-6 TRBD1 . TRBV5-1
CASSFRTRSFF TGTGCCAGCAGTTTCAGGACTAGGTCTTTCTTC TRBJ2-7 TRBD2 . TRBV6-5